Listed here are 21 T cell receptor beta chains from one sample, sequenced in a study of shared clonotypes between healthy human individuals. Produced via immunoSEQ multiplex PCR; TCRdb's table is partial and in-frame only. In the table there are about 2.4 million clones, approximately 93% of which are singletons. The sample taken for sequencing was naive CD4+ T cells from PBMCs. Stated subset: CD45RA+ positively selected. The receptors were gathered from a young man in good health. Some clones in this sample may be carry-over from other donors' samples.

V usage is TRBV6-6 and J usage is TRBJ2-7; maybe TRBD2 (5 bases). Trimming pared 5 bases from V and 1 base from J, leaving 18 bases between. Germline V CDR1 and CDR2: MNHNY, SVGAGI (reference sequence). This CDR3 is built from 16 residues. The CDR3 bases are TGTGCCAGCAGTCCCCAACCCCGGCTAGCTTCCTACGAGCAGTACTTC. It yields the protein CASSPQPRLASYEQYF.

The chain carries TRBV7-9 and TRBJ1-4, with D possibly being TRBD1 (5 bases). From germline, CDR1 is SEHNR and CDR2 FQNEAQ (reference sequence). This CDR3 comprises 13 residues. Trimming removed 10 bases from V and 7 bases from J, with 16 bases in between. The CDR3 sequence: CATQGAQGEKLFF. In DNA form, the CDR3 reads TGTGCCACCCAAGGGGCGCAGGGTGAAAAACTGTTTTTT.

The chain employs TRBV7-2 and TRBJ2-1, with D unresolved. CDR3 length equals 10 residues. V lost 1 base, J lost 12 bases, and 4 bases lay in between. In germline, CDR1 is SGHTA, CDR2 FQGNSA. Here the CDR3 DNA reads TGTGCCAGCAGCTTAGGTGCGCAGTTCTTC. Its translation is CASSLGAQFF.

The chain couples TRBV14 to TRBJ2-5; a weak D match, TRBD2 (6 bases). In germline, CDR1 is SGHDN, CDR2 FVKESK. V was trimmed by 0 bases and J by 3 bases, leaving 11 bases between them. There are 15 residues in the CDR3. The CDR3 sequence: CASSQDLGGEETQYF. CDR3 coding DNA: TGTGCCAGCAGCCAAGATCTGGGGGGTGAAGAGACCCAGTACTTC.

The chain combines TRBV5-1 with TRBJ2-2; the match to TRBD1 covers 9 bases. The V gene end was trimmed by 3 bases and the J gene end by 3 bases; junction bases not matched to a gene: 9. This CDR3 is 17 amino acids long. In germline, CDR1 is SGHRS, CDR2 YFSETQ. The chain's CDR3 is CASSYSAGTGHTGELFF. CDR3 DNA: TGCGCCAGCAGCTACTCGGCCGGGACAGGGCACACCGGGGAGCTGTTTTTT.

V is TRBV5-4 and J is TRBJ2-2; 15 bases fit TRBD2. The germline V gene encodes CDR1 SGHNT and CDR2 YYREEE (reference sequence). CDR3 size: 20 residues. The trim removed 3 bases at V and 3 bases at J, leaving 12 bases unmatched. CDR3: CASSSLRGLAGGRHTGELFF. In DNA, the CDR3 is TGTGCCAGCAGCTCCCTCAGAGGACTAGCGGGAGGGCGGCACACCGGGGAGCTGTTTTTT. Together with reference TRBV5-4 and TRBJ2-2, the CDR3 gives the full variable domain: ETGVTQSPTHLIKTRGQQVTLRCSSQSGHNTVSWYQQALGQGPQFIFQYYREEENGRGNFPPRFSGLQFPNYSSELNVNALELDDSALYLCASSSLRGLAGGRHTGELFFGEGSRLTVL.

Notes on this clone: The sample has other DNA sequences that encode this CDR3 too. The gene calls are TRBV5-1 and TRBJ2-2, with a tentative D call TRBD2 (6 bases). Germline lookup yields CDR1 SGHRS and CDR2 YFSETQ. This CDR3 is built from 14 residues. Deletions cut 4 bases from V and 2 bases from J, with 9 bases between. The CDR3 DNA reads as TGCGCCAGCAGCCCAGGACTAAACACCGGGGAGCTGTTTTTT. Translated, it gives CASSPGLNTGELFF.

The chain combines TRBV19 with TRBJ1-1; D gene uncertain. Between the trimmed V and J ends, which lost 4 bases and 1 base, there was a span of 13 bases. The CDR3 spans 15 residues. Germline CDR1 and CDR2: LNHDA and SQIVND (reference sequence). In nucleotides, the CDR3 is TGTGCCAGTAGTACGACTAGGCGCGAGAACACTGAAGCTTTCTTT. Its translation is CASSTTRRENTEAFF.

The CDR3 coding sequence is TGCGCCAGCAGCTGGGGCGGGCGGGGCGGCACAGATACGCAGTATTTT. This encodes CASSWGGRGGTDTQYF. The chain carries TRBV5-1 and TRBJ2-3; perhaps TRBD2 as D (6 bases). Germline V gene data show CDR1 as SGHRS and CDR2 as YFSETQ. This CDR3 spans 16 amino acids. Deletions cut 3 bases from V and 1 base from J, with 15 bases between.

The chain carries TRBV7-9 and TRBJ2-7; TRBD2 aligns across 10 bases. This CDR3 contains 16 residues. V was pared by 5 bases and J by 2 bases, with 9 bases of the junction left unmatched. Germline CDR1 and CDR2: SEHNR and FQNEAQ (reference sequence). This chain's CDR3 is CASSLSGRAGAYEQYF. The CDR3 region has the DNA TGTGCCAGCAGCCTAAGCGGGAGGGCCGGGGCCTACGAGCAGTACTTC.

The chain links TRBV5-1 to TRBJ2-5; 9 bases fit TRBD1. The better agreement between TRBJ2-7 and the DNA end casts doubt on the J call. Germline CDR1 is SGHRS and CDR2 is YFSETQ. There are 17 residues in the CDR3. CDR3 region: CASSLVPADRGSYEQYF. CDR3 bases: TGCGCCAGCAGCTTGGTCCCAGCGGACAGGGGTTCCTACGAGCAGTACTTC.

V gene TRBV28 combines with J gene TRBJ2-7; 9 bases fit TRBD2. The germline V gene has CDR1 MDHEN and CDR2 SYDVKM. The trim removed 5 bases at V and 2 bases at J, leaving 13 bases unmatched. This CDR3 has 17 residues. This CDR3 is CASSLPPSGRTTYEQYF. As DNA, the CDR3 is TGTGCCAGCAGTCTACCTCCCAGCGGGAGGACGACCTACGAGCAGTACTTC.

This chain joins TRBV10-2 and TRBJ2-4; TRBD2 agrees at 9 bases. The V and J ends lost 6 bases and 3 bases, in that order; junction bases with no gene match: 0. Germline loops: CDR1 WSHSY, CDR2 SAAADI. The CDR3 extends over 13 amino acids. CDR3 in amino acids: CASRTSGKNIQYF. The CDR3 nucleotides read TGCGCCAGCAGGACTAGCGGCAAAAACATTCAGTACTTC.

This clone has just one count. The DNA for the CDR3 is TGTGCCAGCTCACCACTGGGTAGCCGGGTCCGCGGCGGGGAGCTGTTTTTT. It yields the protein CASSPLGSRVRGGELFF. The V call is TRBV18, the J call TRBJ2-2; D remains ambiguous. The CDR3 spans 17 residues. The V end was cut by 1 base, the J end by 7 bases, with 19 bases between. Germline V gives CDR1 KGHSH, CDR2 LQKENI.

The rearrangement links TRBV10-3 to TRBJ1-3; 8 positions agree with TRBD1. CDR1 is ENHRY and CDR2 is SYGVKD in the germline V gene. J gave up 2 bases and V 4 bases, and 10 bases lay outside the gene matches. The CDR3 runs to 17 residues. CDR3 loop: CAISGGQGSFPGNTIYF. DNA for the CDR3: TGTGCCATCAGTGGAGGACAGGGAAGTTTCCCTGGAAACACCATATATTTT.

DNA of the CDR3: TGTGCCACCACCAGGACAGGGATCCAAGAGACCCAGTACTTC. This translates into CATTRTGIQETQYF. This chain joins TRBV15 and TRBJ2-5; TRBD1 matches at 8 bases. V dropped 7 bases and J dropped 1; count of bases not matched to a gene: 5. Germline V gene lookup returns CDR1 LNHNV and CDR2 YYDKDF (reference sequence). This CDR3 is 14 amino acids long.

The CDR3 sequence: CAGGQGLAGGEQFF. The CDR3 DNA sequence: TGCGCCGGGGGACAGGGACTAGCGGGAGGAGAGCAGTTCTTC. This chain joins TRBV5-1 and TRBJ2-1; 15 nucleotides match TRBD2. The junction had 9 bases not matched to a gene; V was cut back by 10 bases and J by 10 bases. The germline V gene encodes CDR1 SGHRS and CDR2 YFSETQ. The CDR3 totals 14 residues.

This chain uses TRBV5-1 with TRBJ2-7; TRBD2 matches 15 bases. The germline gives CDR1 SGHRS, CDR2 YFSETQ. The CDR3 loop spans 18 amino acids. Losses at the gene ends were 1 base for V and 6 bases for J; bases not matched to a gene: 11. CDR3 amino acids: CASSLRGLAGGQVGEQYF. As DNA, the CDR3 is TGCGCCAGCAGCTTGAGGGGACTAGCGGGGGGTCAAGTCGGCGAGCAGTACTTC.

CDR3 protein: CASSLFGTGGYNEQFF. CDR3 DNA: TGTGCCAGCAGTTTATTTGGGACAGGGGGCTACAATGAGCAGTTCTTC. The rearrangement links TRBV27 to TRBJ2-1; 11 bases map to TRBD1. From germline, CDR1 is MNHEY and CDR2 SMNVEV (reference sequence). This CDR3 is 16 amino acids long. The junction had 2 bases not matched to a gene; V was cut back by 1 base and J by 3 bases.

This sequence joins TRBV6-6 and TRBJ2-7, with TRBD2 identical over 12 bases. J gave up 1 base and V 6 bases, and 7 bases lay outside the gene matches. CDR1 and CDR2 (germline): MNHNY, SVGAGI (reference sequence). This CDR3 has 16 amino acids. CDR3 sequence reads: CASRPGLAGSSYEQYF. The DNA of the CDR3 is TGTGCCAGCAGACCCGGACTAGCGGGAAGTTCCTACGAGCAGTACTTC.

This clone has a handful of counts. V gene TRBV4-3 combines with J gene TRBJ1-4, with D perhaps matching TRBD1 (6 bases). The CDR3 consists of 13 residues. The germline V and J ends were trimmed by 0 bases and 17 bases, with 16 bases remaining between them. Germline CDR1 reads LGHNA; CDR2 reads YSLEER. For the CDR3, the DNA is TGCGCCAGCAGCCAAGAACCAGGGGCAGGACAATTTTTT. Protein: CASSQEPGAGQFF.